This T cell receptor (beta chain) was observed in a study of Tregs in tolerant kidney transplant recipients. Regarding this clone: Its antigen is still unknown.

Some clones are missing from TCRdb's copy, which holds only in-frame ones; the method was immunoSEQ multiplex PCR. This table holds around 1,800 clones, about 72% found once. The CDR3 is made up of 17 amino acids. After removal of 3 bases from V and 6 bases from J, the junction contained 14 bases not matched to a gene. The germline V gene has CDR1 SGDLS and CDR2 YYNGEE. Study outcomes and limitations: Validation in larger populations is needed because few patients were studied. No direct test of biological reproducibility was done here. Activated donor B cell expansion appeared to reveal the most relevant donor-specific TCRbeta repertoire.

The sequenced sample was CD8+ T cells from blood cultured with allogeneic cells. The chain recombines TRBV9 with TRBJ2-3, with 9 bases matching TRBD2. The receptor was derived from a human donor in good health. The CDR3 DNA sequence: TGTGCCAGCAGCGGAGCCTCTAGCGGGGCACATTGGGATACGCAGTATTTT. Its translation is CASSGASSGAHWDTQYF. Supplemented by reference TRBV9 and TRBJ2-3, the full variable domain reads DSGVTQTPKHLITATGQRVTLRCSPRSGDLSVYWYQQSLDQGLQFLIQYYNGEERAKGNILERFSAQQFPDLHSELNLSSLELGDSALYFCASSGASSGAHWDTQYFGPGTRLTVL.